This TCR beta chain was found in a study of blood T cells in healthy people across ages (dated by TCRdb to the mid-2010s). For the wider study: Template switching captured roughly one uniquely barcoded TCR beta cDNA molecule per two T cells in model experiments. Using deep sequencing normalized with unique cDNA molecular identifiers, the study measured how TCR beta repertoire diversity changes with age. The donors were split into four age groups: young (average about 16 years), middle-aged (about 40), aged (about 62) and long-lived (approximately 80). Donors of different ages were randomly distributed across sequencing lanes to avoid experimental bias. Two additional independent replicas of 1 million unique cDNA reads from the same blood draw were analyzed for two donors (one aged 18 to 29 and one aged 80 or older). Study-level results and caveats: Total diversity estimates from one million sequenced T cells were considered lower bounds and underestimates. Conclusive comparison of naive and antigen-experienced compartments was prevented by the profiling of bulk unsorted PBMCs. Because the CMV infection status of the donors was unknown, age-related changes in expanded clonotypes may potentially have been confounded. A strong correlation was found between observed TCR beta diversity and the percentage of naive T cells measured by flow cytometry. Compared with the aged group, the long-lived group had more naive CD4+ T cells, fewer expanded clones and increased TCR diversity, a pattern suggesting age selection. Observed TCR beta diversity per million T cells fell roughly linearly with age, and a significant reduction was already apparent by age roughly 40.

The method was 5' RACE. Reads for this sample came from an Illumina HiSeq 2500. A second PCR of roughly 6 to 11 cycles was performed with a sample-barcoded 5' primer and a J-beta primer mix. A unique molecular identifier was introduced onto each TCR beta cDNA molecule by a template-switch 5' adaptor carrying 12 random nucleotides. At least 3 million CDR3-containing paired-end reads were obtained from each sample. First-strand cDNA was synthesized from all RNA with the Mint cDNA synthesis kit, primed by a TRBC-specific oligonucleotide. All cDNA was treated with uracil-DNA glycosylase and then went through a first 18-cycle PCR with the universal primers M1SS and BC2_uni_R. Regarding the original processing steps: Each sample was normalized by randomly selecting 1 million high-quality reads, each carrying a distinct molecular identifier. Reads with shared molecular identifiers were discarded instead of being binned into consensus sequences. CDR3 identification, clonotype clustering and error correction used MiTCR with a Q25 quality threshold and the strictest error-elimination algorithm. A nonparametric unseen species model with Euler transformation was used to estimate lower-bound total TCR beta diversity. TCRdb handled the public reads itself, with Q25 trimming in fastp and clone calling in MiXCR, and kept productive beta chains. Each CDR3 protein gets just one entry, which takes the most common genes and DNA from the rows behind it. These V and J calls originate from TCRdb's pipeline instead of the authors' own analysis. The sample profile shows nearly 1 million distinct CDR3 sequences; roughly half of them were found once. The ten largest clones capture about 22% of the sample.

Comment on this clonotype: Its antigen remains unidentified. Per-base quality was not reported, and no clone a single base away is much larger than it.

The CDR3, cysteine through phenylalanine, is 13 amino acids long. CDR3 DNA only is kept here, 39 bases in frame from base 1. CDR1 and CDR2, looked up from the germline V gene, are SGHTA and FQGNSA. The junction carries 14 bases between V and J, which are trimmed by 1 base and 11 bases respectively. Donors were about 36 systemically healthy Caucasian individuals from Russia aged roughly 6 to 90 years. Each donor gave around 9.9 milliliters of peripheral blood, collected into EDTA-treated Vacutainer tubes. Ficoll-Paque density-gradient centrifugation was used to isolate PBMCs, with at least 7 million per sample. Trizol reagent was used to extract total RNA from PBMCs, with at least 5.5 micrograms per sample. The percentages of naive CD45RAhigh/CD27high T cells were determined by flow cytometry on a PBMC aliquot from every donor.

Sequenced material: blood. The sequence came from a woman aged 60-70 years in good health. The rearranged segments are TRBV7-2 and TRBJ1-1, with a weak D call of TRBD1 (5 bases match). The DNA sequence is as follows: TGTGCCAGCAGCTTAGTTGGAGCAGGGCTGGCTTTCTTT. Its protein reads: CASSLVGAGLAFF.